This TCR beta chain was found in a study of blood T cell repertoires in COVID-19. Study background: COVID-19 samples collected from the United States, Italy and Spain covered acute and convalescent phases. From T cells, B-cell-depleted T cells, or PBMCs came the material, which was cDNA or gDNA.

Original processing methods: Using reference gene primer amplification, nucleated cell counts were estimated. Profiling relied on immunoSEQ multiplex PCR, and the TCRdb table lists in-frame clones only, not all of them. From that table come the V and J calls and clone size; the DNA was used to work out D and trimming. The table shows over 200,000 clones, with approximately 79% occurring only once. CDR1 is SGHVS, CDR2 FQNEAQ, per germline. V was clipped by 7 bases and J by 4 bases; unmatched bases: 6. The CDR3 runs 14 residues. The clonotype originates from a human donor in a cohort sampled during active COVID-19. The rearrangement uses TRBV7-8 and TRBJ2-7; 11 bases match TRBD1. The material sequenced was peripheral blood. The CDR3 region is CASTGDRGWYEQYF. CDR3 DNA sequence: TGTGCCAGCACCGGGGACAGGGGGTGGTACGAGCAGTACTTC.